The present entry profiles one TCR beta chain with its context. The cohort comprised adults aged 18 to 89 years residing in approximately 25 US areas. Donors were grouped by their self-reported clinical history. Symptom resolution, clearance, or two negative PCRs marked the recovered donors of Cohort 3. Original processing notes: Estimation of nucleated cell counts relied on the amplification of reference gene primers. The table came from immunoSEQ multiplex PCR; TCRdb's copy has only in-frame clones and leaves some out. The V and J calls and the clone size are those of that table, but D and trimming were determined from the DNA. The repertoire has 490,000 or so clones, 70% to 90% of them found once; the top ten carry 1.5% to 2%. Germline V gene sequence: CDR1 PRHDT, CDR2 FYEKMQ (reference sequence). This CDR3 has 14 amino acids. Trimming took 5 bases from V and 7 from J, leaving 17 bases between them.

The sample comes from a study of blood T cell repertoires in COVID-19. The genes are TRBV13 and TRBJ2-5, with no clear D. The sequenced material came from PBMCs or T cells enriched from blood (not recorded which). This clonotype was obtained from a woman aged 40 to 49 who had recovered from COVID-19. Here the CDR3 DNA reads TGTGCCAGCAGCCTCTTAGCCGGCGACGGGACCCAGTACTTC. Translation gives CASSLLAGDGTQYF.